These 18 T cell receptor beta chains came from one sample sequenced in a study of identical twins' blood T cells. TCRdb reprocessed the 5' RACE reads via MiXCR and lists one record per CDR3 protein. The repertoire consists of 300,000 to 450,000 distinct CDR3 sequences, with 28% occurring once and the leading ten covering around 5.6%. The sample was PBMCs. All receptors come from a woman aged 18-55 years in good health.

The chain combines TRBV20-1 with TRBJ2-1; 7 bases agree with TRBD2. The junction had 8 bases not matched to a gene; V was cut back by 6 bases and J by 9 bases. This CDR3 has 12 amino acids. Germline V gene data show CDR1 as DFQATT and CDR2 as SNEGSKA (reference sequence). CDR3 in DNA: TGCAGTGCAGGACTAGTATTCGTTGAGCAGTTCTTC. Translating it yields CSAGLVFVEQFF.

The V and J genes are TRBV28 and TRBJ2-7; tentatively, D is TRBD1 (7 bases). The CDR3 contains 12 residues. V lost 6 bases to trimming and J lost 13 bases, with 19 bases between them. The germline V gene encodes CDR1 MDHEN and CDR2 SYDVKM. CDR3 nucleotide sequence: TGTGCCAGCAGGAAACGACAGGGAGGTTTCTACTTC. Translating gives CASRKRQGGFYF.

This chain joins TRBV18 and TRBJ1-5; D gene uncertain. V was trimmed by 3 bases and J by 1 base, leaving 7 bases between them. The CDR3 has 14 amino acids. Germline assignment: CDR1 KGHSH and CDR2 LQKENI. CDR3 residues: CASSPSSSNQPQHF. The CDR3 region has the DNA TGTGCCAGCTCACCGTCCTCAAGCAATCAGCCCCAGCATTTT.

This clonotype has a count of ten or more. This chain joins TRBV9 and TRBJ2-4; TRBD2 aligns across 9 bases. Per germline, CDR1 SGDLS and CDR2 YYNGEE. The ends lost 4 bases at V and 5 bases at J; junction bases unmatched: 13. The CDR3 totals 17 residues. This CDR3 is CASSLRGIAGAQNIQYF. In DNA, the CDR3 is TGTGCCAGCAGCCTTAGAGGGATAGCGGGGGCTCAAAACATTCAGTACTTC.

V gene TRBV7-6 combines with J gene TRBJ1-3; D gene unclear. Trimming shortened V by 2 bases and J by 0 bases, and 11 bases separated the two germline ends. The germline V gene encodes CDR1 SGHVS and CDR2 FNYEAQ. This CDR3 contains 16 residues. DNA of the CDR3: TGTGCCAGCAGCTTACTCACGTCCGGCTCTGGAAACACCATATATTTT. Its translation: CASSLLTSGSGNTIYF.

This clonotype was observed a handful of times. The DNA of the CDR3 is TGCAGCGTGCCCTCGGGGCACGACGGGGAGCTGTTTTTT. Protein sequence: CSVPSGHDGELFF. The rearrangement uses TRBV29-1 and TRBJ2-2, with D perhaps being TRBD1 or TRBD2 (5 bases each). Trimming cost V 6 bases and J 7 bases, with 15 bases left between them. Germline CDR1 SQVTM, CDR2 ANQGSEA. CDR3 length: 13 residues.

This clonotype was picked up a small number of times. CDR3 sequence: CATSSGVPSYNEQFF. CDR3 DNA: TGTGCCACGAGCTCAGGCGTCCCCTCCTACAATGAGCAGTTCTTC. V and J are TRBV19 and TRBJ2-1; the D is unclear. The V gene lost 10 bases and the J gene lost 0 bases, with 16 bases spanning the gap. The CDR3 length is 15 residues. Germline V gene lookup returns CDR1 LNHDA and CDR2 SQIVND (reference sequence).

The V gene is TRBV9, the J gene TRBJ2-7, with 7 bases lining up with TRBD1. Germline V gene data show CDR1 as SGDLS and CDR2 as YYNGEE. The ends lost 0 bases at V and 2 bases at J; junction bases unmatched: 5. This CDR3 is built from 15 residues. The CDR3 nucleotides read TGTGCCAGCAGCGTAGCGACAGGGCTAACCTACGAGCAGTACTTC. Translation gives CASSVATGLTYEQYF.

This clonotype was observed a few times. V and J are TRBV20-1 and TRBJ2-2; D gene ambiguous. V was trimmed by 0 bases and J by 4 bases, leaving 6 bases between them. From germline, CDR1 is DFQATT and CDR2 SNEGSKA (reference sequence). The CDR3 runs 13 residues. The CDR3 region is CSARETSTGELFF. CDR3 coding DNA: TGCAGTGCTAGAGAGACCTCCACCGGGGAGCTGTTTTTT.

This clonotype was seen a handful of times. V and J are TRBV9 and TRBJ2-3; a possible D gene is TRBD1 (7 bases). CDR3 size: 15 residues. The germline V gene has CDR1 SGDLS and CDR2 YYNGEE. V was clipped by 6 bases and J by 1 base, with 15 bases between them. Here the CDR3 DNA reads TGTGCCAGCACCATCAGGGGGGCCGGCACAGATACGCAGTATTTT. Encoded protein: CASTIRGAGTDTQYF.

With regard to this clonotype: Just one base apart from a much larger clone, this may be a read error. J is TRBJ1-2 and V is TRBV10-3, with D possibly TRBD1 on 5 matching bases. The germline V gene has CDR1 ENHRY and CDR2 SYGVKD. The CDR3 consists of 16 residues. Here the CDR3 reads CAIRTTTTDSGAGYAF. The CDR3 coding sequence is TGTGCCATCAGGACAACTACTACCGACAGCGGGGCAGGCTACGCCTTC.

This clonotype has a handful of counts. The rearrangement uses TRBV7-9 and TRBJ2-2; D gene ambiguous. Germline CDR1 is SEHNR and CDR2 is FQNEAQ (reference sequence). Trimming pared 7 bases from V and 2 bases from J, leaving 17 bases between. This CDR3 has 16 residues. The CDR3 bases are TGTGCCAGCAATGGAGACTCGGGCTTAAACACCGGGGAGCTGTTTTTT. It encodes CASNGDSGLNTGELFF.

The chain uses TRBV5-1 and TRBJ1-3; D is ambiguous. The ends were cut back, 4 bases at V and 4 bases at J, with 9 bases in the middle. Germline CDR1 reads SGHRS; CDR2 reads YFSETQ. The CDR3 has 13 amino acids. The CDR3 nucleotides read TGCGCCAGCAGCGACGGATCGGGAAACACCATATATTTT. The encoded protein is CASSDGSGNTIYF. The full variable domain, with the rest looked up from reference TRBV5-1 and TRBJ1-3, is KAGVTQTPRYLIKTRGQQVTLSCSPISGHRSVSWYQQTPGQGLQFLFEYFSETQRNKGNFPGRFSGRQFSNSRSEMNVSTLELGDSALYLCASSDGSGNTIYFGEGSWLTVV.

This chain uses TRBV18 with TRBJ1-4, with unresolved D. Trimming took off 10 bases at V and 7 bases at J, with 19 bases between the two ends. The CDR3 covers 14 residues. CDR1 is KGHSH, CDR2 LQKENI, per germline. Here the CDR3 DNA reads TGTGCCACTCCGGGCATTGGGCGCGGTGAAAAACTGTTTTTT. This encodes CATPGIGRGEKLFF.

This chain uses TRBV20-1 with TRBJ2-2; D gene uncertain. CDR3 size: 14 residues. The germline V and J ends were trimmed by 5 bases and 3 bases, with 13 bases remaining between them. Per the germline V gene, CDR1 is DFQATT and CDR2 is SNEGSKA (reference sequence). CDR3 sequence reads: CSAGPPSDTGELFF. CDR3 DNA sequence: TGCAGTGCTGGGCCCCCAAGTGACACCGGGGAGCTGTTTTTT.

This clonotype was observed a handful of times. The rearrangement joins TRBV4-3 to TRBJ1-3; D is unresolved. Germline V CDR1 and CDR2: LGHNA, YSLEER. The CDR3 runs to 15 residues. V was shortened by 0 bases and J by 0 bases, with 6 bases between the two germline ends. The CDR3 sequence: CASSQEDFSGNTIYF. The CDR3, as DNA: TGCGCCAGCAGCCAAGAAGACTTCTCTGGAAACACCATATATTTT.

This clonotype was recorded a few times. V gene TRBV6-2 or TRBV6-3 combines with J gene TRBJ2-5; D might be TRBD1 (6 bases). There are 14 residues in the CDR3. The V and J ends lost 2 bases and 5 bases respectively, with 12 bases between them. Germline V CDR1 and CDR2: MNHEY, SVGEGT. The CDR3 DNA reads TGTGCCAGCAGTTACAGGACAGTTTTGGAGACCCAGTACTTC. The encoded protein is CASSYRTVLETQYF.

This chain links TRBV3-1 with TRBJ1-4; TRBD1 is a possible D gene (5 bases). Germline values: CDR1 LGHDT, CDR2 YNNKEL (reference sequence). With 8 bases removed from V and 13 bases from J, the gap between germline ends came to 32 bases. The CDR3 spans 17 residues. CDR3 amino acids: CASGRSRGGPGSGGLFF. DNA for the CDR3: TGTGCCAGCGGGAGGTCTAGGGGAGGACCCGGGAGTGGAGGACTGTTTTTT.